This TCR beta chain emerged from a study of T cells in Graves' hyperthyroidism and ophthalmopathy. The V segment lost 7 bases and the J segment 3 bases; nucleotides outside the gene matches: 6. In germline, CDR1 is SQVTM, CDR2 ANQGSEA. The CDR3 is made up of 14 amino acids. Amplification yielded TCR beta CDR3 regions, with RNA transcripts as the source. RT-PCR in the first round (using the HTBI primer set) targeted the TCR CDR3. TCRdb reprocessed the multiplex PCR reads with MiXCR, giving one entry per CDR3 protein. The sample carries 250,000 to 350,000 distinct CDR3 sequences, about a sixth recorded once.

The chain carries TRBV29-1 and TRBJ2-1, with TRBD2 matching over 10 bases. The receptor was derived from a woman aged 55-70 years with Graves' ophthalmopathy. Sample: blood. DNA of the CDR3: TGCAGCGCACCTGGGACTAGCGACTACAATGAGCAGTTCTTC. This codes for CSAPGTSDYNEQFF.